Below, 30 T cell receptor beta chains from the same sample are listed, as sequenced in a study of STAT3 mutations in large granular lymphocyte leukemia. These receptors have no identified antigens. The method was immunoSEQ multiplex PCR; TCRdb's version includes in-frame clones alone and lacks a portion of them. The repertoire holds about 3,100 clones, with 65% to 70% as singletons. Study observations and caveats: At least one immunodominant TCR beta clonotype appeared in every T-cell large granular lymphocyte leukemia patient.

The sample comprised peripheral blood mononuclear cells. The receptors were gathered from a woman aged 40 to 50 with T-cell large granular lymphocyte leukemia. Some clones in this sample may be carry-over from other donors' samples.

V usage is TRBV7-2 and J usage is TRBJ1-1, with D possibly matching TRBD1 (5 bases). Germline CDR1 SGHTA, CDR2 FQGNSA. The CDR3 is 10 amino acids. Trimming removed 3 bases from V and 10 bases from J, with 6 bases in between. In nucleotides, the CDR3 is TGTGCCAGCAGCTTCGGGGGAGCTTTCTTT. This translates into CASSFGGAFF.

This clone was seen more than once but under ten times. The V call is TRBV6-1, the J call TRBJ1-5; D is unclear. In germline, CDR1 is MNHNS, CDR2 SASEGT. The CDR3 has 13 residues. V shed 5 bases and J shed 8 bases, with 13 bases lying between them. For the CDR3, the DNA is TGTGCCAGCAGTAAGGGCCCAATCGAGCCCCAGCATTTT. Protein: CASSKGPIEPQHF.

The chain has TRBV7-9 and TRBJ1-1; 8 nucleotides line up with TRBD1. CDR1 is SEHNR, CDR2 FQNEAQ, per germline (reference sequence). The J segment lost 11 bases and the V segment lost 4 bases, leaving 6 bases of the junction unmatched. There are 12 residues in the CDR3. The CDR3 sequence is CASSYQGAGAFF. The CDR3 DNA reads TGTGCCAGCAGCTACCAGGGGGCAGGGGCTTTCTTT.

The V and J genes are TRBV29-1 and TRBJ1-4; weak D call: TRBD1 (5 bases). Trimming removed 4 bases from V and 8 bases from J, with 23 bases in between. The germline V gene encodes CDR1 SQVTM and CDR2 ANQGSEA. This CDR3 comprises 16 residues. In DNA, the CDR3 is TGCAGCGTTGGGTGGCGGGACCGGTTAAGCGGGGAAAAACTGTTTTTT. Protein product: CSVGWRDRLSGEKLFF.

The chain links TRBV5-6 to TRBJ2-1, with 10 bases matching TRBD2. Germline V gene data show CDR1 as SGHDT and CDR2 as YYEEEE. V lost 4 bases to trimming and J lost 0 bases; unmatched junction nucleotides: 4. The CDR3 extends over 16 amino acids. The DNA for the CDR3 is TGTGCCAGCAGCCGATTAGCGGGGGGCTCCTACAATGAGCAGTTCTTC. This encodes CASSRLAGGSYNEQFF.

In this sample, this clone turned up a few times. The rearrangement joins TRBV4-1 to TRBJ1-2, with no clear D. Trimming pared 0 bases from V and 8 bases from J, leaving 13 bases between. The CDR3 has 14 residues. CDR1 and CDR2 (germline): MGHRA, YSYEKL. In DNA form, the CDR3 reads TGCGCCAGCAGCCAAGACGGACTGAGGATAGGCTACACCTTC. Translated, it gives CASSQDGLRIGYTF.

This chain links TRBV18 with TRBJ1-5; 7 nucleotides line up with TRBD1. The CDR3 spans 16 residues. Germline CDR1 and CDR2: KGHSH and LQKENI. V was clipped by 3 bases and J by 2 bases; unmatched bases: 7. CDR3 amino acids: CASSPDRVVGNQPQHF. The CDR3 DNA follows: TGTGCCAGCTCACCCGACAGGGTGGTTGGCAATCAGCCCCAGCATTTT.

The V call is TRBV6-5, the J call TRBJ1-2, with 7 bases that match TRBD1. V dropped 6 bases and J dropped 4; count of bases not matched to a gene: 8. Germline values: CDR1 MNHEY, CDR2 SVGAGI. The CDR3 loop spans 14 amino acids. The CDR3 is CASRPGDSLYGYTF. The CDR3 DNA follows: TGTGCCAGCAGACCCGGGGACAGCCTCTATGGCTACACCTTC.

V and J are TRBV29-1 and TRBJ2-5; TRBD1 agrees at 8 bases. Germline trimming cut 6 bases from V and 2 bases from J; bases unmatched to any gene: 11. The CDR3 is 15 amino acids. Germline CDR1 SQVTM, CDR2 ANQGSEA. The CDR3 reads CSVAQQGVGQETQYF. The DNA of the CDR3 is TGCAGCGTGGCACAACAGGGGGTAGGGCAAGAGACCCAGTACTTC.

This clone appeared a single time. The chain links TRBV7-2 to TRBJ2-7; a weak D match, TRBD1 (6 bases). This CDR3 is built from 15 residues. Trimming cost V 6 bases and J 2 bases, with 17 bases left between them. The V gene's germline CDR1 is SGHTA and CDR2 FQGNSA. The CDR3 DNA sequence: TGTGCCAGCAGACCAGGACAGCGACCCCCCTACGAGCAGTACTTC. Translation: CASRPGQRPPYEQYF.

The chain recombines TRBV18 with TRBJ2-7; D possibly corresponds to TRBD2 (5 bases). Trimming left V 3 bases short and J 4 bases short, with 7 bases between. CDR3 length: 12 amino acids. Germline V gene lookup returns CDR1 KGHSH and CDR2 LQKENI. The CDR3 DNA sequence: TGTGCCAGCTCACCGCGGGCGTACGAGCAGTACTTC. Its translation is CASSPRAYEQYF.

The V gene is TRBV30, the J gene TRBJ1-3, with no clear D. The V end was cut by 4 bases, the J end by 4 bases, with 8 bases between. The germline CDR1 and CDR2 sequences are GTSNPN and SVGIG (reference sequence). CDR3 length: 12 residues. The DNA of the CDR3 is TGTGCCTGGAAATGGCTCGGAAACACCATATATTTT. Encoded protein: CAWKWLGNTIYF.

This clone showed up just once. V usage is TRBV19 and J usage is TRBJ2-5, with a possible D match to TRBD1 (5 bases). The CDR3 is made up of 13 amino acids. Deletions cut 8 bases from V and 1 base from J, with 11 bases between. Per the germline V gene, CDR1 is LNHDA and CDR2 is SQIVND (reference sequence). The CDR3 coding sequence is TGTGCCAGTCAGCAGGGTGTCCAAGAGACCCAGTACTTC. It translates to CASQQGVQETQYF.

The rearrangement uses TRBV18 and TRBJ1-1, with a tentative D call TRBD1 (5 bases). The ends were cut back, 3 bases at V and 0 bases at J, with 11 bases in the middle. Germline V gene data show CDR1 as KGHSH and CDR2 as LQKENI. The length of the CDR3 is 15 residues. CDR3: CASSPSGTVNTEAFF. The CDR3 region has the DNA TGTGCCAGCTCACCCTCGGGGACGGTGAACACTGAAGCTTTCTTT.

The chain has TRBV7-9 and TRBJ1-2; D perhaps matches TRBD1 (5 bases). V lost 0 bases, J lost 7 bases, and 12 bases lay in between. Per the germline V gene, CDR1 is SEHNR and CDR2 is FQNEAQ (reference sequence). The CDR3 runs to 14 residues. This CDR3 reads CASSLAGRRGGYTF. The CDR3 nucleotides are TGTGCCAGCAGCTTAGCAGGGCGAAGGGGTGGCTACACCTTC.

The chain is built from TRBV5-1 and TRBJ2-5; D may be TRBD2 (5 bases). The CDR3 runs to 15 residues. The V gene lost 4 bases and the J gene lost 4 bases, with 17 bases spanning the gap. Germline CDR1 reads SGHRS; CDR2 reads YFSETQ. This CDR3 is CASSGPRAAGETQYF. The CDR3 DNA is TGCGCCAGCAGCGGACCGAGGGCAGCAGGAGAGACCCAGTACTTC.

This CDR3 reads CAWSWGQEQYF. The DNA of the CDR3 is TGTGCCTGGAGTTGGGGTCAAGAGCAGTACTTC. The chain carries TRBV30 and TRBJ2-7; D unresolved. The germline V gene encodes CDR1 GTSNPN and CDR2 SVGIG (reference sequence). Trimming pared 2 bases from V and 7 bases from J, leaving 9 bases between. The CDR3 spans 11 residues. The full variable domain, in which reference TRBV30 and TRBJ2-7 provide the parts outside the CDR3, is SQTIHQWPATLVQPVGSPLSLECTVEGTSNPNLYWYRQAAGRGLQLLFYSVGIGQISSEVPQNLSASRPQDRQFILSSKKLLLSDSGFYLCAWSWGQEQYFGPGTRLTVT.

This chain connects TRBV5-1 to TRBJ2-1; TRBD1 matches at 10 bases. Losses at the gene ends were 5 bases for V and 7 bases for J; bases not matched to a gene: 3. The CDR3 spans 13 residues. The V gene's germline CDR1 is SGHRS and CDR2 YFSETQ. The CDR3 spells CASRPGQGNEQFF. CDR3 DNA sequence: TGCGCCAGCAGACCGGGACAGGGGAATGAGCAGTTCTTC.

The V call is TRBV7-2, the J call TRBJ1-2; the D gene is possibly TRBD1 (6 bases). Trimming pared 2 bases from V and 7 bases from J, leaving 11 bases between. Germline CDR1 reads SGHTA; CDR2 reads FQGNSA. This CDR3 has 13 residues. CDR3 sequence reads: CASSLRGLGGYTF. The CDR3 DNA follows: TGTGCCAGCAGCTTACGGGGGCTGGGTGGCTACACCTTC.

The J gene is TRBJ2-7, the V gene TRBV18; TRBD2 agrees at 8 bases. The CDR3 consists of 13 residues. Per the germline V gene, CDR1 is KGHSH and CDR2 is LQKENI. The junction had 7 bases not matched to a gene; V was cut back by 5 bases and J by 7 bases. CDR3 sequence (DNA): TGTGCCAGCTCAAGGGCGGGAGGAGAGGAGCAGTACTTC. It encodes CASSRAGGEEQYF.

The chain joins TRBV28 to TRBJ2-7; D is unclear. Germline V gene sequence: CDR1 MDHEN, CDR2 SYDVKM. This CDR3 spans 15 amino acids. Trimming left V 5 bases short and J 5 bases short, with 19 bases between. The CDR3 is CASSPWETDPHEQYF. CDR3 DNA: TGTGCCAGCAGTCCCTGGGAAACAGACCCTCACGAGCAGTACTTC. The variable domain in full, with the rest retrieved from reference TRBV28 and TRBJ2-7, is DVKVTQSSRYLVKRTGEKVFLECVQDMDHENMFWYRQDPGLGLRLIYFSYDVKMKEKGDIPEGYSVSREKKERFSLILESASTNQTSMYLCASSPWETDPHEQYFGPGTRLTVT.

The chain links TRBV5-1 to TRBJ1-4; D uncertain. V lost 0 bases to trimming and J lost 5 bases, with 11 bases between them. Germline CDR1 and CDR2: SGHRS and YFSETQ. The length of the CDR3 is 15 residues. In nucleotides, the CDR3 is TGCGCCAGCAGCTTGGCACTTGCTCCCAATGAAAAACTGTTTTTT. It encodes CASSLALAPNEKLFF.

The V call is TRBV5-6, the J call TRBJ2-7; D not certain. V gave up 0 bases and J gave up 3 bases, with 7 bases separating them. The germline V gene has CDR1 SGHDT and CDR2 YYEEEE. There are 13 residues in the CDR3. CDR3: CASSLENSYEQYF. CDR3 coding DNA: TGTGCCAGCAGCTTGGAAAACAGCTACGAGCAGTACTTC.

V gene TRBV9 combines with J gene TRBJ1-1; tentatively, D is TRBD1 (6 bases). Germline values: CDR1 SGDLS, CDR2 YYNGEE. Trimming stripped 0 bases from V and 1 base from J, with 10 bases between. This CDR3 comprises 15 residues. DNA for the CDR3: TGTGCCAGCAGCGTAGGTGGGGGGCCGAACACTGAAGCTTTCTTT. It specifies CASSVGGGPNTEAFF.

V is TRBV4-1 and J is TRBJ2-3; 7 bases are shared with TRBD1. V lost 6 bases to trimming and J lost 6 bases; unmatched junction nucleotides: 18. CDR1 and CDR2 from the germline V gene are MGHRA and YSYEKL. The CDR3 runs to 17 residues. CDR3 region: CASSGSSRQGLVDTQYF. The CDR3 coding sequence is TGCGCCAGCAGTGGTAGCTCCCGACAGGGTCTAGTGGATACGCAGTATTTT.

This clone occurred a few times. The V call is TRBV5-1, the J call TRBJ1-1; 7 bases are shared with TRBD1. The trim removed 3 bases at V and 4 bases at J, leaving 3 bases unmatched. Looked up from germline, CDR1 is SGHRS and CDR2 is YFSETQ. The CDR3 spans 13 residues. CDR3 DNA sequence: TGCGCCAGCAGCTCCAACAGGGGCACTGAAGCTTTCTTT. The encoded protein is CASSSNRGTEAFF.

V usage is TRBV6-6 and J usage is TRBJ1-5; a weak D match, TRBD1 (5 bases). Trimming stripped 0 bases from V and 5 bases from J, with 14 bases between. Germline V lookup: CDR1 MNHNY, CDR2 SVGAGI (reference sequence). The CDR3 extends over 16 amino acids. The DNA for the CDR3 is TGTGCCAGCAGTTACTCGGGGCAGGGCTTCTATCAGCCCCAGCATTTT. Protein sequence: CASSYSGQGFYQPQHF.

Only one count was recorded for this clone. The chain is built from TRBV29-1 and TRBJ1-2; D remains unclear. There are 14 residues in the CDR3. The ends were cut back, 1 base at V and 0 bases at J, with 9 bases in the middle. Germline V CDR1 and CDR2: SQVTM, ANQGSEA. CDR3 DNA: TGCAGCGTTGAAGTGGCCTTAGCTAACTATGGCTACACCTTC. Translated, it gives CSVEVALANYGYTF.

The genes are TRBV4-1 and TRBJ1-5; D is undetermined. The CDR3 spans 16 residues. Germline values: CDR1 MGHRA, CDR2 YSYEKL. Trimming cost V 0 bases and J 0 bases, with 9 bases left between them. The CDR3 nucleotides are TGCGCCAGCAGCCAAGAGTCAGGCCATAGCAATCAGCCCCAGCATTTT. Translation: CASSQESGHSNQPQHF.

The chain is built from TRBV18 and TRBJ2-3; perhaps TRBD1 as D (5 bases). V lost 2 bases, J lost 3 bases, and 9 bases lay in between. The CDR3 consists of 14 residues. Germline V gene sequence: CDR1 KGHSH, CDR2 LQKENI. As DNA, the CDR3 is TGTGCCAGCTCACCAATATCAGGGACAGATACGCAGTATTTT. Translation gives CASSPISGTDTQYF.